The clone carrying this TCR beta chain occurred many times. The data originate from a study of T cells in Graves' hyperthyroidism and ophthalmopathy. Amplification targeted TCR beta CDR3 regions from RNA transcripts. HTBI primers were employed in a first-round RT-PCR of the TCR CDR3. Via MiXCR, TCRdb re-called the multiplex PCR reads, giving one row per CDR3 protein. Of under 350,000 distinct CDR3 sequences in the sample, about 20% are singletons; the top ten hold around 47%. The CDR3 covers 15 residues. Germline V gives CDR1 KGHSH, CDR2 LQKENI. V shed 3 bases and J 5 bases; nucleotides not matched to a gene: 3.

Sequenced: blood. The sequence was obtained from a woman aged 50 to 60 with Graves' hyperthyroidism. The chain joins TRBV18 to TRBJ2-5, with TRBD2 matching 13 bases. This CDR3 reads CASSPGLAGRETQYF. In DNA form, the CDR3 reads TGTGCCAGCTCACCGGGACTAGCGGGGCGTGAGACCCAGTACTTC.